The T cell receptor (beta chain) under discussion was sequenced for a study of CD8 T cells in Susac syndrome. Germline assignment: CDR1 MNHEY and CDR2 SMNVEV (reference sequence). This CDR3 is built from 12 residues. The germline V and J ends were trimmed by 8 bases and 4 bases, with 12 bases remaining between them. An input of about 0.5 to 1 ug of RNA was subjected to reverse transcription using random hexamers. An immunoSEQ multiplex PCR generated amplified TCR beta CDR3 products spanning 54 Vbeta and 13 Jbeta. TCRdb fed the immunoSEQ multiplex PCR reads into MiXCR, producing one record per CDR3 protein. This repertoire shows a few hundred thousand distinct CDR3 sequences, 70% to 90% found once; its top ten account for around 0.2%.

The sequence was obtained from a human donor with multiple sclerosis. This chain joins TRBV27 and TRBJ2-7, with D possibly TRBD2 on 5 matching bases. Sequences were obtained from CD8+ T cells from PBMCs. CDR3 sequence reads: CASADSGYEQYF. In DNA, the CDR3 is TGTGCCAGCGCGGACTCGGGTTACGAGCAGTACTTC.